The next 17 T cell receptor beta chains were all read from a single sample in a study of blood T cell repertoires in COVID-19. TCRdb's table, derived via immunoSEQ multiplex PCR, lists solely in-frame clones and lacks some. The sample carries around 310,000 clones, roughly 86% recorded once. Material: PBMCs or T cells enriched from blood (not recorded which). These receptors all come from a woman aged 25 to 39 who had recovered from COVID-19.

The CDR3: CASNWGTGGYEQYF. CDR3 in DNA: TGTGCCAGCAACTGGGGGACAGGGGGGTACGAGCAGTACTTC. The chain recombines TRBV5-6 with TRBJ2-7, with 11 bases matching TRBD1. CDR1 SGHDT and CDR2 YYEEEE come from the germline V gene. The CDR3 is 14 residues long. The junction had 6 bases not matched to a gene; V was cut back by 6 bases and J by 4 bases.

This clone appeared a few times. The chain couples TRBV6-2 or TRBV6-3 to TRBJ2-3, with a possible D match to TRBD1 (6 bases). Trimming pared 2 bases from V and 5 bases from J, leaving 11 bases between. The CDR3 is made up of 14 amino acids. Looked up from germline, CDR1 is MNHEY and CDR2 is SVGEGT. CDR3 sequence reads: CASSYTAGVDTQYF. The DNA of the CDR3 is TGTGCCAGCAGTTACACGGCAGGGGTAGATACGCAGTATTTT.

The chain combines TRBV6-5 with TRBJ2-7; possible D gene TRBD2, 5 bases. Trimming pared 2 bases from V and 4 bases from J, leaving 12 bases between. Germline V CDR1 and CDR2: MNHEY, SVGAGI. The CDR3 totals 14 residues. The CDR3 sequence is CASSYRAGLYEQYF. Written as DNA, the CDR3 is TGTGCCAGCAGTTACCGGGCAGGACTGTACGAGCAGTACTTC.

This sequence joins TRBV9 and TRBJ1-6; 8 nucleotides align to TRBD1. The CDR3 runs 15 residues. CDR1 and CDR2 from the germline V gene are SGDLS and YYNGEE. With V trimmed by 0 bases and J by 9 bases, 5 bases remained unmatched. CDR3 DNA: TGTGCCAGCAGCGTAGTCGACAGGGGAGGTTCACCCCTCCACTTT. Protein product: CASSVVDRGGSPLHF.

The chain links TRBV5-1 to TRBJ2-1, with D possibly being TRBD1 (5 bases). The CDR3 is 15 residues long. Trimming shortened V by 0 bases and J by 4 bases, and 11 bases separated the two germline ends. Germline V gene lookup returns CDR1 SGHRS and CDR2 YFSETQ. The CDR3 reads CASSLEGVQYNEQFF. In nucleotides, the CDR3 is TGCGCCAGCAGCTTGGAAGGGGTGCAATACAATGAGCAGTTCTTC.

This clone was recorded only once. The chain couples TRBV4-1 to TRBJ2-1; 8 positions match TRBD1. Germline CDR1 MGHRA, CDR2 YSYEKL. This CDR3 has 19 residues. The J segment lost 6 bases and the V segment lost 1 base, leaving 17 bases of the junction unmatched. CDR3 sequence reads: CASSQAVVPTGEEGNEQFF. CDR3 nucleotides: TGCGCCAGCAGCCAAGCCGTCGTCCCGACAGGGGAAGAAGGCAATGAGCAGTTCTTC.

The chain carries TRBV4-3 and TRBJ1-1; D possibly corresponds to TRBD1 (5 bases). Germline V lookup: CDR1 LGHNA, CDR2 YSLEER. The CDR3 totals 14 residues. The germline V and J ends were trimmed by 1 base and 1 base, with 7 bases remaining between them. This chain's CDR3 is CASSQGTQNTEAFF. The CDR3 DNA reads TGCGCCAGCAGCCAAGGGACACAGAACACTGAAGCTTTCTTT.

V and J are TRBV4-1 and TRBJ2-1, with TRBD1 matching over 7 bases. CDR3 length: 14 amino acids. The V gene's germline CDR1 is MGHRA and CDR2 YSYEKL. The V and J ends lost 2 bases and 6 bases, in that order; junction bases with no gene match: 4. This CDR3 reads CASSQPGQLNEQFF. The CDR3 DNA reads as TGCGCCAGCAGCCAACCGGGACAGCTCAATGAGCAGTTCTTC.

V usage is TRBV11-2 and J usage is TRBJ1-3; possible D gene TRBD1, 5 bases. Germline V gene sequence: CDR1 SGHAT, CDR2 FQNNGV. CDR3 size: 12 residues. V was cut by 2 bases and J by 11 bases, with 10 bases left in between. For the CDR3, the DNA is TGTGCCAGCAGCTTATTAGGGGTTCCCATATATTTT. Translating gives CASSLLGVPIYF.

This clone was counted a single time. The chain joins TRBV12-5 to TRBJ2-3; D possibly corresponds to TRBD1 (5 bases). The V and J ends lost 1 base and 0 bases respectively, with 11 bases between them. Germline V lookup: CDR1 LGHNT, CDR2 FRNRAP. CDR3 length: 16 residues. In DNA form, the CDR3 reads TGTGCTAGTGGTTTGGGGACATTGAGTAGCACAGATACGCAGTATTTT. It is translated as CASGLGTLSSTDTQYF. Variable domain in full (rest from reference TRBV12-5 and TRBJ2-3): DARVTQTPRHKVTEMGQEVTMRCQPILGHNTVFWYRQTMMQGLELLAYFRNRAPLDDSGMPKDRFSAEMPDATLATLKIQPSEPRDSAVYFCASGLGTLSSTDTQYFGPGTRLTVL.

The chain employs TRBV14 and TRBJ2-1; weak D call: TRBD1 (5 bases). Germline lookup yields CDR1 SGHDN and CDR2 FVKESK. The CDR3 loop spans 16 amino acids. Trimming took off 2 bases at V and 10 bases at J, with 21 bases between the two ends. CDR3 in amino acids: CASSQLIGQGFPEQFF. The CDR3 nucleotides read TGTGCCAGCAGCCAACTAATCGGGCAGGGTTTCCCCGAGCAGTTCTTC.

The chain couples TRBV6-1 to TRBJ1-2; no reliable D call. Germline CDR1 MNHNS, CDR2 SASEGT. Trimming removed 2 bases from V and 8 bases from J, with 6 bases in between. This CDR3 is 11 amino acids long. The CDR3 region is CASSEFLGYTF. The DNA for the CDR3 is TGTGCCAGCAGTGAATTTCTCGGCTACACCTTC.

The V call is TRBV18, the J call TRBJ1-6; D is uncertain. CDR1 is KGHSH and CDR2 is LQKENI in the germline V gene. The ends were cut back, 3 bases at V and 10 bases at J, with 10 bases in the middle. This CDR3 is built from 13 residues. The CDR3 DNA reads as TGTGCCAGCTCACCCGCCCGGGAGTCACCCCTCCACTTT. Encoded protein: CASSPARESPLHF.

J is TRBJ2-2 and V is TRBV5-1; D remains ambiguous. CDR3 length: 16 amino acids. Per the germline V gene, CDR1 is SGHRS and CDR2 is YFSETQ. V was trimmed by 1 base and J by 0 bases, leaving 10 bases between them. The CDR3 DNA follows: TGCGCCAGCAGCTTGAAAGCGACCGCGAACACCGGGGAGCTGTTTTTT. The encoded protein is CASSLKATANTGELFF.

The CDR3 here is CASSLVQGNNYGYTF. The CDR3 DNA reads as TGCGCCAGCAGCTTGGTACAGGGGAATAACTATGGCTACACCTTC. The chain recombines TRBV5-1 with TRBJ1-2, with TRBD1 matching 7 bases. V was pared by 0 bases and J by 1 base, with 3 bases of the junction left unmatched. CDR1 and CDR2 from the germline V gene are SGHRS and YFSETQ. This CDR3 comprises 15 residues.

The chain employs TRBV7-8 and TRBJ1-5; tentative D call: TRBD1 (6 bases). V was clipped by 7 bases and J by 3 bases, with 19 bases between them. In germline, CDR1 is SGHVS, CDR2 FQNEAQ. The CDR3 totals 16 residues. In DNA, the CDR3 is TGTGCCAGCACCATAGGGGGTGGGGAGCTCAATCAGCCCCAGCATTTT. The encoded protein is CASTIGGGELNQPQHF.

This chain connects TRBV28 to TRBJ2-3; D gene ambiguous. The length of the CDR3 is 12 residues. CDR1 and CDR2 from the germline V gene are MDHEN and SYDVKM. Trimming pared 1 base from V and 10 bases from J, leaving 9 bases between. The CDR3: CASSLSGSAQYF. As DNA, the CDR3 is TGTGCCAGCAGTTTATCGGGTTCGGCGCAGTATTTT.